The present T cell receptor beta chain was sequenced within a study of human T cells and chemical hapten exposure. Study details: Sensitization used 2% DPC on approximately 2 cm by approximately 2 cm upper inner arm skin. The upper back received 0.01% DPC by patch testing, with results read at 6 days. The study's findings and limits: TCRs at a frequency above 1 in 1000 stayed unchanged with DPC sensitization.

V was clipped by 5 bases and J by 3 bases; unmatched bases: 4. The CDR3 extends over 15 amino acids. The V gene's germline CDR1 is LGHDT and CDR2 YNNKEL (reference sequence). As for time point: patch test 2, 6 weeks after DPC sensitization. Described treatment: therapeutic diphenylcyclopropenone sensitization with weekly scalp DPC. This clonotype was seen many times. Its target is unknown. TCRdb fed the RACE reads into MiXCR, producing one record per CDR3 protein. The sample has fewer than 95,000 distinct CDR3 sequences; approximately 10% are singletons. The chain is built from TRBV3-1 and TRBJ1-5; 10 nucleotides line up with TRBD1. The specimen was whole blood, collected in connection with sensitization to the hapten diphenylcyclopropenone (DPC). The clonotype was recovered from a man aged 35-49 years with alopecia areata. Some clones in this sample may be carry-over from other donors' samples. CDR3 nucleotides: TGTGCCAGCAGCACCGGGACAGGGGACAATCAGCCCCAGCATTTT. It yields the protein CASSTGTGDNQPQHF.